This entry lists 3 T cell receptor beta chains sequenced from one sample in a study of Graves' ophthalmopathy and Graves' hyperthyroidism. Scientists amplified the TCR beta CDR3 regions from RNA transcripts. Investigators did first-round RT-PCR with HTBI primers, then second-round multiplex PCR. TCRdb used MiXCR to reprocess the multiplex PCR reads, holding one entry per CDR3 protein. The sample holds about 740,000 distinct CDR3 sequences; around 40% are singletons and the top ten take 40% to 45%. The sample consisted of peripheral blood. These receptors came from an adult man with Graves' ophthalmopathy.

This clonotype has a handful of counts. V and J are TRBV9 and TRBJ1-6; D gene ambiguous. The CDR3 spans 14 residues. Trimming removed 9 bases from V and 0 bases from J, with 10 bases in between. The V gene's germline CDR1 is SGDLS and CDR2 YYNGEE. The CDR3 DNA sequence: TGTGCCAAGACGCCTGGCTCCTATAATTCACCCCTCCACTTT. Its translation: CAKTPGSYNSPLHF.

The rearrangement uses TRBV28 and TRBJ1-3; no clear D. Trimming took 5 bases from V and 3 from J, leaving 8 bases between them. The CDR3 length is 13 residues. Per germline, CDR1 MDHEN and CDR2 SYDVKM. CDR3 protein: CASSLNRGNTIYF. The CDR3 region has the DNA TGTGCCAGCAGTCTTAATCGTGGAAACACCATATATTTT.

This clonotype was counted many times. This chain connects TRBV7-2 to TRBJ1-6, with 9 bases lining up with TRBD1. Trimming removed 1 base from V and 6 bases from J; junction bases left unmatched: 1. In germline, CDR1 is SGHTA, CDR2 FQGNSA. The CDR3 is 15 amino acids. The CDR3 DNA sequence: TGTGCCAGCAGCTTAGACAGGGGGCGTAATTCACCCCTCCACTTT. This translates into CASSLDRGRNSPLHF.